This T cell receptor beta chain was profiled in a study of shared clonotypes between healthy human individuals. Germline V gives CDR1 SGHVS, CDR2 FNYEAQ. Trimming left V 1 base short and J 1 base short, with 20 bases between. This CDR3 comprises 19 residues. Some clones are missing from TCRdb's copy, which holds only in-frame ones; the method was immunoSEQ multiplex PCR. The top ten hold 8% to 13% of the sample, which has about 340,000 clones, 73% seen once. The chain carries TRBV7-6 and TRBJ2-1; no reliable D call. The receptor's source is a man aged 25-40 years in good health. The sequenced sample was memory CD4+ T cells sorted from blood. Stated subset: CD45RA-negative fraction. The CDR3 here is CASSLEAGPFFGSYNEQFF. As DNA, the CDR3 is TGTGCCAGCAGCTTAGAGGCCGGTCCCTTTTTCGGTTCCTACAATGAGCAGTTCTTC.